The 3 T cell receptor beta chains in this list originate from one sample, sequenced in a study of blood T cell repertoires in COVID-19. The repertoire was sequenced with immunoSEQ multiplex PCR; TCRdb's copy has only in-frame clones and lacks some. The sample lists some 490,000 clones, about 88% occurring once. Sequencing used PBMCs or T cells enriched from blood (not recorded which). Receptor source: a woman aged 55-75 years who had recovered from COVID-19.

V is TRBV7-8 and J is TRBJ2-5; D perhaps matches TRBD1 (5 bases). Trimming pared 8 bases from V and 0 bases from J, leaving 13 bases between. The CDR3 consists of 14 residues. Germline CDR1 SGHVS, CDR2 FQNEAQ. This CDR3 is CASFPTDYQETQYF. The CDR3 coding sequence is TGTGCCAGCTTCCCGACAGACTACCAAGAGACCCAGTACTTC.

This chain connects TRBV6-6 to TRBJ2-3, with 10 bases that match TRBD1. Germline-derived CDR1 and CDR2 are MNHNY and SVGAGI (reference sequence). With 5 bases clipped from V and 3 bases from J, the junction kept 11 bases outside the gene matches. CDR3 length: 17 amino acids. Written as DNA, the CDR3 is TGTGCCAGCAGTCGGGGACAGGGGACTTCCCTTACAGATACGCAGTATTTT. It encodes CASSRGQGTSLTDTQYF.

The chain recombines TRBV18 with TRBJ1-5, with 7 bases lining up with TRBD1. The CDR3 spans 13 residues. After removal of 8 bases from V and 0 bases from J, the junction contained 1 base not matched to a gene. Germline CDR1 and CDR2: KGHSH and LQKENI. CDR3 in amino acids: CASTGDSNQPQHF. CDR3 DNA sequence: TGTGCCAGCACAGGGGATAGCAATCAGCCCCAGCATTTT.